This is a list of T cell receptor beta chains from one sample in a study of CD8 T cells in ankylosing spondylitis. TCRdb reprocessed the 5' RACE reads with MiXCR, giving one entry per CDR3 protein. In the table there are 220,000 or so distinct CDR3 sequences, roughly a tenth of which are singletons. The sequencing sample was made of blood, either unsorted or a sorted T cell fraction (not recorded which). These receptors all stem from a male donor with ankylosing spondylitis or in good health (not recorded which). CDR3s include the opening cysteine and the closing phenylalanine or tryptophan. The D gene is left open where the match is weak. Only part of the rows carry a size: once, few, many, or a class if the clone is expanded.

CDR3 protein	CDR3 DNA	J gene	D gene	clone size	V gene
CSARDDGVMYNQPQHF	TGCAGTGCTAGAGATGACGGGGTTATGTACAATCAGCCCCAGCATTTT	TRBJ1-5	-	-	TRBV20-1
CASSWIDEQYF	TGTGCCAGCAGCTGGATAGACGAGCAGTACTTC	TRBJ2-7	-	many	TRBV7-9
CASSVGIYEQYF	TGTGCCAGCAGCGTAGGGATTTACGAGCAGTACTTC	TRBJ2-7	-	many	TRBV7-8
CSVTTGNSPLHF	TGCAGCGTTACCACAGGGAACTCACCCCTCCACTTT	TRBJ1-6	-	many	TRBV29-1
CSVYRTSGGPNTGELFF	TGCAGCGTTTACCGGACTAGCGGGGGCCCTAACACCGGGGAGCTGTTTTTT	TRBJ2-2	TRBD2	many	TRBV29-1
CASSPRTGADTGELFF	TGTGCCAGCTCACCAAGGACAGGGGCAGACACCGGGGAGCTGTTTTTT	TRBJ2-2	TRBD1	-	TRBV18
CASSLRVVGDTQYF	TGCGCCAGCAGCCTCCGGGTCGTGGGAGATACGCAGTATTTT	TRBJ2-3	-	-	TRBV5-1
CASSPQRGTYNEQFF	TGTGCCAGCAGCCCACAGCGGGGGACCTACAATGAGCAGTTCTTC	TRBJ2-1	TRBD2	many	TRBV7-3
CASARGQGVGWYF	TGTGCCAGCGCGAGGGGACAGGGGGTTGGTTGGTACTTC	TRBJ2-7	TRBD1	many	TRBV6-1
CASSQDPSSYNEQFF	TGTGCCAGCAGCCAAGACCCGAGCTCCTACAATGAGCAGTTCTTC	TRBJ2-1	-	few	TRBV3-1
CAWTQNNEQFF	TGTGCCTGGACCCAAAACAATGAGCAGTTCTTC	TRBJ2-1	-	-	TRBV30
CASSVDRGTSYEQYF	TGCGCCAGCAGCGTAGACAGGGGAACATCCTACGAGCAGTACTTC	TRBJ2-7	TRBD1	many	TRBV5-1
CAITGQGRNTIYF	TGTGCCATCACGGGGCAAGGACGAAACACCATATATTTT	TRBJ1-3	-	many	TRBV10-3
CASSLRQGNFQPQHF	TGTGCCAGCAGCTTGAGACAGGGTAATTTTCAGCCCCAGCATTTT	TRBJ1-5	TRBD1	few	TRBV5-6
CASGEAGATDTQYF	TGTGCCAGCGGGGAAGCGGGGGCCACAGATACGCAGTATTTT	TRBJ2-3	TRBD2	few	TRBV4-2
CAISVPNNNEQFF	TGTGCCATCAGTGTGCCTAATAACAATGAGCAGTTCTTC	TRBJ2-1	-	many	TRBV10-3
CASSYAPRVGGKGTEAFF	TGTGCCAGCAGTTACGCACCCCGGGTAGGGGGGAAGGGGACTGAAGCTTTCTTT	TRBJ1-1	-	many	TRBV6-5
CASSLVSGARGYTF	TGTGCCAGCAGCTTGGTCTCAGGGGCCCGTGGCTACACCTTC	TRBJ1-2	-	many	TRBV5-6
CSEGSTLGGEQFF	TGCAGCGAAGGATCTACACTAGGAGGTGAGCAGTTCTTC	TRBJ2-1	-	-	TRBV29-1
CASSQGEGTGEQYF	TGTGCCAGCAGCCAAGGGGAGGGAACGGGCGAGCAGTACTTC	TRBJ2-7	TRBD2	-	TRBV3-1
CSAREVYEQYF	TGCAGTGCCCGGGAGGTCTACGAGCAGTACTTC	TRBJ2-7	TRBD2	medium-sized	TRBV20-1
CASRFRGQGGYGYTF	TGTGCCAGCAGATTCCGTGGACAGGGCGGCTATGGCTACACCTTC	TRBJ1-2	TRBD1	many	TRBV6-1
CASGQVTEAFF	TGTGCCAGCGGGCAGGTCACTGAAGCTTTCTTT	TRBJ1-1	-	many	TRBV12-3/TRBV12-4
CASSLRLIDTDTQYF	TGTGCCAGCAGCTTACGACTAATCGACACAGATACGCAGTATTTT	TRBJ2-3	-	many	TRBV11-2
CASSLEWGTGNTIYF	TGTGCTAGCAGCTTAGAATGGGGGACCGGAAACACCATATATTTT	TRBJ1-3	-	many	TRBV7-7
CASSPTSGGIGEQFF	TGTGCCAGCAGCCCGACTAGCGGGGGGATCGGGGAGCAGTTCTTC	TRBJ2-1	TRBD2	-	TRBV13
CASSTLKEQYF	TGTGCCAGCAGTACCTTAAAAGAGCAGTACTTC	TRBJ2-7	-	many	TRBV6-5
CSVEEDRGPSSYEQYF	TGCAGCGTTGAAGAAGATCGGGGCCCTAGCTCCTACGAGCAGTACTTC	TRBJ2-7	-	few	TRBV29-1
CATSPPRDRRLNSPLHF	TGTGCCACCAGTCCCCCTCGGGACAGGCGATTAAATTCACCCCTCCACTTT	TRBJ1-6	TRBD1	few	TRBV24-1
CASSLQRNNEQFF	TGTGCCAGCAGCTTACAGCGGAACAATGAGCAGTTCTTC	TRBJ2-1	-	many	TRBV7-2
CASSARRPATNEKLFF	TGTGCCAGCAGCGCTCGACGGCCTGCAACTAATGAAAAACTGTTTTTT	TRBJ1-4	-	many	TRBV2
CSAPGLGSTDTQYF	TGCAGTGCTCCGGGACTGGGGAGCACAGATACGCAGTATTTT	TRBJ2-3	-	many	TRBV20-1
CASRTSGSDADTQYF	TGTGCCAGCAGGACATCGGGTAGCGACGCAGATACGCAGTATTTT	TRBJ2-3	-	many	TRBV2
CASRPGARYEQYF	TGTGCCAGCAGGCCCGGGGCGCGATACGAGCAGTACTTC	TRBJ2-7	-	-	TRBV6-1
CSARQRQAGNTIYF	TGCAGTGCAAGGCAGAGACAGGCTGGAAACACCATATATTTT	TRBJ1-3	-	-	TRBV20-1
CASSSLAGALTDTQYF	TGCGCCAGCAGCTCCTTAGCGGGGGCCCTCACAGATACGCAGTATTTT	TRBJ2-3	TRBD2	many	TRBV5-1
CASTTRLGTGGQPQHF	TGTGCCAGCACCACCCGACTTGGAACCGGGGGTCAGCCCCAGCATTTT	TRBJ1-5	-	many	TRBV12-3/TRBV12-4